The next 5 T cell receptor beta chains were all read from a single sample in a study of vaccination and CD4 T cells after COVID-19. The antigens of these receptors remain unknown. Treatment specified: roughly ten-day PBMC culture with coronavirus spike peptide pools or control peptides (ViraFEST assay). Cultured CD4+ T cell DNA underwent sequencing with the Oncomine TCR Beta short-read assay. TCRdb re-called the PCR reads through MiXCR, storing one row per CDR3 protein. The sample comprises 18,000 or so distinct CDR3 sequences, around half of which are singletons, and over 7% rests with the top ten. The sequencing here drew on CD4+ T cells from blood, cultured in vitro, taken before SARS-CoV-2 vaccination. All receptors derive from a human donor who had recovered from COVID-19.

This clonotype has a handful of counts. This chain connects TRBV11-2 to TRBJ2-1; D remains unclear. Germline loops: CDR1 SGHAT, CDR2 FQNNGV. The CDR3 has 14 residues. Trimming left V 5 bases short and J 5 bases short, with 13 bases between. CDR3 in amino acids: CASSESVDHNEQFF. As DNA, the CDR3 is TGTGCCAGCAGCGAGTCGGTAGACCACAATGAGCAGTTCTTC. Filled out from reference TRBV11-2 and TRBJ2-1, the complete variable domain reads EAGVAQSPRYKIIEKRQSVAFWCNPISGHATLYWYQQILGQGPKLLIQFQNNGVVDDSQLPKDRFSAERLKGVDSTLKIQPAKLEDSAVYLCASSESVDHNEQFFGPGTRLTVL.

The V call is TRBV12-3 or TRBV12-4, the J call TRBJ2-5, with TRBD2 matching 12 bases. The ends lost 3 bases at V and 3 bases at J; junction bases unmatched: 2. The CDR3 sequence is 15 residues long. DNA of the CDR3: TGTGCCAGCAGTTTCCGACTAGCGGGAGAAGAGACCCAGTACTTC. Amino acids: CASSFRLAGEETQYF.

CDR3 bases: TGTGCCAGCCGGTCACTCGAAAAGGGAACCGAGCAGTACTTC. It yields the protein CASRSLEKGTEQYF. The V gene is TRBV27, the J gene TRBJ2-7; D uncertain. The germline V and J ends were trimmed by 8 bases and 6 bases, with 20 bases remaining between them. Germline V lookup: CDR1 MNHEY, CDR2 SMNVEV (reference sequence). CDR3 length equals 14 residues.

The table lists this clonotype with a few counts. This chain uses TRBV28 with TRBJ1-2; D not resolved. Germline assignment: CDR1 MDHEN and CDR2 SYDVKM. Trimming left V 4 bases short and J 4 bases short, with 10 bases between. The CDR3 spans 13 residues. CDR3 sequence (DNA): TGTGCCAGCAGTTCTACGCACGGCTATGGCTACACCTTC. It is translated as CASSSTHGYGYTF.

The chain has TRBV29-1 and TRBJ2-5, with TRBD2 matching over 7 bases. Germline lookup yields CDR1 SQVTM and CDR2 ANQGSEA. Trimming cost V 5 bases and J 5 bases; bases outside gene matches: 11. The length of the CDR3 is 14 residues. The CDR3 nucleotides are TGCAGCGTTCCCACTAGCGAGGGATTTGAGACCCAGTACTTC. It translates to CSVPTSEGFETQYF.